This T cell receptor (beta chain) was observed in a study of blood T cells in healthy people across ages. This clonotype was observed many times. The use of a sample-barcoded 5' primer and a J-beta primer mix characterized a second PCR of roughly 6 to 11 cycles. A template-switch adaptor with 12 random nucleotides tagged each cDNA molecule. TCRdb re-called the 5' RACE reads with MiXCR, one entry per CDR3 protein. The table has about 830,000 distinct CDR3 sequences, roughly 60% seen once; the top ten hold around 22%. The material sequenced was blood. This receptor was taken from a young man in good health.

This CDR3 is CSVVSVQETQYF. CDR3 coding DNA: TGCAGCGTTGTTAGCGTACAAGAGACCCAGTACTTC. The chain employs TRBV29-1 and TRBJ2-5, with D maybe TRBD2 (5 bases). CDR3 length equals 12 residues. With 4 bases removed from V and 2 bases from J, the gap between germline ends came to 8 bases. Germline CDR1 and CDR2: SQVTM and ANQGSEA.